This T cell receptor beta chain comes out of a study of OX40 agonist ivuxolimab in advanced cancers. Across the study: Prior therapy, whether anti-PD-1, anti-PD-L1 or anti-CTLA-4, was allowed, and more than 35% had some.

CDR1 is KGHSH and CDR2 is LQKENI in the germline V gene. Trimming removed 2 bases at V and 7 bases at J, with 7 bases between. The CDR3 totals 12 residues. Study-level points and caveats: At 0.1-3.0 mg/kg, partial responders had clonal expansion among the lowest observed.

With regard to this clone: Its antigen remains unknown.

TCRdb keeps only in-frame clones here, not all; method: immunoSEQ multiplex PCR. The repertoire holds 35,000 to 50,000 clones, with more than 80% as singletons. Blood samples were obtained at baseline, cycle 4 day 1, and cycle 7 day 1. The starting material was CD4+ or CD8+ T cells sorted from blood, obtained in a trial of the OX40 agonist ivuxolimab. V is TRBV18 and J is TRBJ2-3; no clear D gene. The source is an adult with an advanced solid tumor such as melanoma, head and neck, liver or kidney cancer. In DNA form, the CDR3 reads TGTGCCAGCTCACCAAACGATAATACGCAGTATTTT. Amino acids: CASSPNDNTQYF.